This T cell receptor (beta chain) derives from a study of CD4 T cells in relation to SARS-CoV-2 and coronaviruses. The overall study: The restricting HLA molecule for shared crossreactive spike epitopes was mapped.

Study-wide findings and caveats: The cross-reactivity analysis covered only spike protein, not other viral proteins. Crossreactive clones expanded significantly less to SARS-CoV-2 than monoreactive clones.

Naive and memory CD4+ T cells were separated from cryopreserved PBMCs. Trimming pared 2 bases from V and 1 base from J, leaving 8 bases between. The V gene's germline CDR1 is GTSNPN and CDR2 SVGIG (reference sequence). This CDR3 has 13 residues. Sequencing used immunoSEQ multiplex PCR; TCRdb keeps in-frame clones, though not all of them. In the table there are 30,000 to 45,000 clones, roughly 90% of which are singletons. For this clone: Its specificity is not known.

This clonotype was sampled from an adult with COVID-19. The chain combines TRBV30 with TRBJ1-1, with a possible D match to TRBD1 (6 bases). The sequencing input was memory CD4+ T cells from PBMCs. CDR3 in amino acids: CAWSQQGNTEAFF. The CDR3, as DNA: TGTGCCTGGAGTCAACAGGGGAACACTGAAGCTTTCTTT.